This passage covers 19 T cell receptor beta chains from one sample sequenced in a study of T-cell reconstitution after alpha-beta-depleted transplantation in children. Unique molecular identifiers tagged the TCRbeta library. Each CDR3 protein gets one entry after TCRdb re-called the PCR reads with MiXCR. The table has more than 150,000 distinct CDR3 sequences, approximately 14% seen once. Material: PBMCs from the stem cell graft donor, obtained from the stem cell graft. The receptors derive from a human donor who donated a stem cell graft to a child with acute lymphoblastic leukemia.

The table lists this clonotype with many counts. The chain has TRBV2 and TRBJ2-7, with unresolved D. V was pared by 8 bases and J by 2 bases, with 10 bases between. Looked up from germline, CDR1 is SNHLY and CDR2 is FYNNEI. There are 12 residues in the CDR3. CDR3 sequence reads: CASEDLAYEQYF. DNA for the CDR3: TGTGCCAGCGAGGACCTCGCCTACGAGCAGTACTTC.

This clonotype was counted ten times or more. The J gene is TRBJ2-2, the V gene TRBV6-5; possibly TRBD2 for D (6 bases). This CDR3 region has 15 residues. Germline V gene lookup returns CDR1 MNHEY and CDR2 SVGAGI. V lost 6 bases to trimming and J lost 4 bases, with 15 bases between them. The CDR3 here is CASRTRLVGTGELFF. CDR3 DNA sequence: TGTGCCAGCAGGACCCGACTAGTCGGCACCGGGGAGCTGTTTTTT.

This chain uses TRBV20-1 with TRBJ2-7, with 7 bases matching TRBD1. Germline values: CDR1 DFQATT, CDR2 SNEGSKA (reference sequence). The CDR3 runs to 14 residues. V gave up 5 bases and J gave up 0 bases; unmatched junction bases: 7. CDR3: CSAGQTGSSYEQYF. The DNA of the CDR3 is TGCAGTGCTGGACAGACAGGGAGCTCCTACGAGCAGTACTTC.

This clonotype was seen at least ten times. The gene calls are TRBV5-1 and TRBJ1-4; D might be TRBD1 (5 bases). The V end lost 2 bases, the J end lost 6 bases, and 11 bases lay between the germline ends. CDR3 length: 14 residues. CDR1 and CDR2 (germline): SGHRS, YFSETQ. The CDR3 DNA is TGCGCCAGCAGCTTAGCCGGGGGTGATGAAAAACTGTTTTTT. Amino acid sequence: CASSLAGGDEKLFF.

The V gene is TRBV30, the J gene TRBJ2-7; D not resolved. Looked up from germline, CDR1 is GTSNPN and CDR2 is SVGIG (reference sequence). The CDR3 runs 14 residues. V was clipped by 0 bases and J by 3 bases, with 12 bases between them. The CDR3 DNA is TGTGCCTGGAGTGTTCTCGGGCAGCACTACGAGCAGTACTTC. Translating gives CAWSVLGQHYEQYF.

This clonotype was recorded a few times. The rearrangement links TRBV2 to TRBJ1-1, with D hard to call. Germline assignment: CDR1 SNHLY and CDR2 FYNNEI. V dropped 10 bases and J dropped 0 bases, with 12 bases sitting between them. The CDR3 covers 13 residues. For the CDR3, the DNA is TGTGCCACCGGAACGGACGTGAACACTGAAGCTTTCTTT. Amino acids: CATGTDVNTEAFF.

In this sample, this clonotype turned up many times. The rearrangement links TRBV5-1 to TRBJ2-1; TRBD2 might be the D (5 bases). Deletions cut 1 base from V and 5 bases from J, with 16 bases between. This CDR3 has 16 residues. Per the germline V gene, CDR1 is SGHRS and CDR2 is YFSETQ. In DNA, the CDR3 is TGCGCCAGCAGCTTGACCACTAACCACGGGGACAATGAGCAGTTCTTC. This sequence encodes CASSLTTNHGDNEQFF.

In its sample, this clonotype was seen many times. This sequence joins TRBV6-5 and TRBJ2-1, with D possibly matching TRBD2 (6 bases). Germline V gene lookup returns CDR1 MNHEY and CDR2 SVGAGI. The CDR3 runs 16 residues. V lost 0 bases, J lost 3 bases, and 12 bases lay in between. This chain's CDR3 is CASSYSSSGHYNEQFF. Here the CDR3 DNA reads TGTGCCAGCAGTTACTCGAGTAGCGGACACTACAATGAGCAGTTCTTC.

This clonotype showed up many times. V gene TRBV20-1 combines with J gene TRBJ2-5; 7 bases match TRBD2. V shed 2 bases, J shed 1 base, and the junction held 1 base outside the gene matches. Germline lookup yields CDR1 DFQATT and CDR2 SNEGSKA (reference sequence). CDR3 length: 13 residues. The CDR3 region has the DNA TGCAGTGCTAGAAGGACTAGCCAAGAGACCCAGTACTTC. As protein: CSARRTSQETQYF.

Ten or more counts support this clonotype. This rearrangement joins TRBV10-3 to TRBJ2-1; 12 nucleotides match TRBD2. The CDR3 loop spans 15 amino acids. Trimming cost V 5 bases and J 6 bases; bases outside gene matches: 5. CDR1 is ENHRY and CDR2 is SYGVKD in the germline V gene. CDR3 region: CAISTTSGSVNEQFF. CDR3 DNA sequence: TGTGCCATCAGTACGACTAGCGGGAGTGTCAATGAGCAGTTCTTC.

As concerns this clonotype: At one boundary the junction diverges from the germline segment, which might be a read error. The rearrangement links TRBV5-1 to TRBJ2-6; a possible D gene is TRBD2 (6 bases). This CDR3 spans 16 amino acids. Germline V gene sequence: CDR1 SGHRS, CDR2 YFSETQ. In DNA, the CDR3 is TGCGCCAGCAGCTTAAGTCCCGGGACTGGGGCCAACGGCCTGACTTTC. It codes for CASSLSPGTGANGLTF.

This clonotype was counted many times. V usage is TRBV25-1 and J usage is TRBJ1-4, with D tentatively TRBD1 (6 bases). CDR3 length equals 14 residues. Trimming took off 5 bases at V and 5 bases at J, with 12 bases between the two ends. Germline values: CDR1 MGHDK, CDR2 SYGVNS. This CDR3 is CASSPGHPNEKLFF. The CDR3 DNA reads TGTGCCAGCAGTCCGGGACACCCAAATGAAAAACTGTTTTTT.

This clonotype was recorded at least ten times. CDR3 nucleotide sequence: TGCGCCAGCAGCTTTGCCAGCCGGGACACTGAAGCTTTCTTT. Protein sequence: CASSFASRDTEAFF. This chain connects TRBV5-1 to TRBJ1-1, with D hard to call. The length of the CDR3 is 14 residues. The V end lost 2 bases, the J end lost 3 bases, and 11 bases lay between the germline ends. Germline V gene data show CDR1 as SGHRS and CDR2 as YFSETQ. Full variable domain (outside the CDR3, taken from reference TRBV5-1 and TRBJ1-1): KAGVTQTPRYLIKTRGQQVTLSCSPISGHRSVSWYQQTPGQGLQFLFEYFSETQRNKGNFPGRFSGRQFSNSRSEMNVSTLELGDSALYLCASSFASRDTEAFFGQGTRLTVV.

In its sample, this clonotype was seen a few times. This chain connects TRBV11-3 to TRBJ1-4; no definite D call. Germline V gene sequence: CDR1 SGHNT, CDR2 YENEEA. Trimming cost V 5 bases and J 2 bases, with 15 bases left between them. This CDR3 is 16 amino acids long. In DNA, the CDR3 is TGTGCCAGCAGCCGGAACCGCTGGACCACTAATGAAAAACTGTTTTTT. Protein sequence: CASSRNRWTTNEKLFF.

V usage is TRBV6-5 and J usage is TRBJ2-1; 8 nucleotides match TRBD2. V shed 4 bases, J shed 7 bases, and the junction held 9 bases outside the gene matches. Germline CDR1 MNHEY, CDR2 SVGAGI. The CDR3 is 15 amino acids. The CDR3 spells CASSWLAGGRNEQFF. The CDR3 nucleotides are TGTGCCAGCAGTTGGCTTGCGGGAGGTAGGAATGAGCAGTTCTTC.

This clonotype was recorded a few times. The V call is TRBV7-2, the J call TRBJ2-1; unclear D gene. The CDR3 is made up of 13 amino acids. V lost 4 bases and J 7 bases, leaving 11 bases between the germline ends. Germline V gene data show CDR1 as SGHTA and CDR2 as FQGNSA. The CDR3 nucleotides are TGTGCCAGCAGCTCCCAACGAGAAAATGAGCAGTTCTTC. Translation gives CASSSQRENEQFF. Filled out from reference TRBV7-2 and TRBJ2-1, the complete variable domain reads GAGVSQSPSNKVTEKGKDVELRCDPISGHTALYWYRQSLGQGLEFLIYFQGNSAPDKSGLPSDRFSAERTGGSVSTLTIQRTQQEDSAVYLCASSSQRENEQFFGPGTRLTVL.

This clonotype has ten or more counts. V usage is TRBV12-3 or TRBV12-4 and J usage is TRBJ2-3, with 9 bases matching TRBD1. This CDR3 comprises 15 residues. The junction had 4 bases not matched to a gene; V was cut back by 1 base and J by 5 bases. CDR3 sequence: CASSLGDRDGDTQYF. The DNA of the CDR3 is TGTGCCAGCAGTTTAGGGGACAGGGACGGAGATACGCAGTATTTT.

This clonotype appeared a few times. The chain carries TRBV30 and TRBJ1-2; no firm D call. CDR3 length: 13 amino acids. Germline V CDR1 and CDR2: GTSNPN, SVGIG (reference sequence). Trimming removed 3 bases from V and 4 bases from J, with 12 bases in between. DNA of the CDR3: TGTGCCTGGAGGGACGGAGACTTCTATGGCTACACCTTC. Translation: CAWRDGDFYGYTF. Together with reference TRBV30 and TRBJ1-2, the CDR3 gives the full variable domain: SQTIHQWPATLVQPVGSPLSLECTVEGTSNPNLYWYRQAAGRGLQLLFYSVGIGQISSEVPQNLSASRPQDRQFILSSKKLLLSDSGFYLCAWRDGDFYGYTFGSGTRLTVV.

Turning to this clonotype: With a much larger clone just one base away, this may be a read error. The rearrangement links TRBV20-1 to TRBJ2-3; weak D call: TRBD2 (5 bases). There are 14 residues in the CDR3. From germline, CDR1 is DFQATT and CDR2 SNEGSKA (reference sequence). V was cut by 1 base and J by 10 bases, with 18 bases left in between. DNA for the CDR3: TGCAGTGCTAGAGGCGGAGTAGACTATAATGCGCAGTATTTT. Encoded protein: CSARGGVDYNAQYF.